This TCR beta chain was sequenced during a study of blood T cells in healthy people across ages. Study-wide findings and caveats: Strongly correlated with naive T cell percentage was TCR beta diversity.

As concerns this clonotype: As yet, its antigen is unknown.

The CDR3 sequence is 16 residues long. Germline assignment: CDR1 SGHTS and CDR2 YDEGEE. The junction had 13 bases not matched to a gene; V was cut back by 5 bases and J by 6 bases. Next came a second PCR, run for about 7 to 12 cycles, which used a sample-barcoded 5' primer along with a J-beta primer mix. The template-switch adaptor, which had 12 random nucleotides, put a tag on each cDNA molecule. MiXCR, applied by TCRdb to the 5' RACE reads, yields one record per CDR3 protein. The repertoire holds about 970,000 distinct CDR3 sequences, with approximately 50% as singletons. The source is a woman aged 60-70 years in good health. Source material: blood. V is TRBV5-8 and J is TRBJ2-3; 9 bases are a match to TRBD2. The CDR3: CASSRSGSSGVDTQYF. CDR3 bases: TGTGCCAGCAGTCGTAGCGGGAGTTCGGGGGTGGATACGCAGTATTTT.